A single sample gave rise to the 13 T cell receptor beta chains below, sequenced in a study of T cells expressing NK-cell markers. Reanalyzing the 5' RACE reads, TCRdb keeps one entry per CDR3 protein, without DNA. There are several thousand distinct CDR3 sequences in the sample, with approximately 62% held by the top ten. The sequenced material came from blood T cells: a sorted CD56 or NKG2C T cell subset, CD4+ or CD8+ T cells, or bulk PBMC T cells (not recorded which). The receptors were gathered from a man aged 18-75 years in good health.

V usage is TRBV7-2 and J usage is TRBJ1-2; TCRdb calls TRBD1, which cannot be checked without DNA. The CDR3 covers 13 residues. The germline V gene encodes CDR1 SGHTA and CDR2 FQGNSA. CDR3 sequence reads: CASSLRDRDSYTF.

This chain uses TRBV7-3 with TRBJ2-7; the TCRdb D gene call, TRBD1, has no DNA to confirm it. The CDR3 has 14 residues. The V gene's germline CDR1 is SGHTA and CDR2 FQGTGA. The CDR3 region is CASSPTGSPYEQYF.

The V call is TRBV6-5, the J call TRBJ1-1. Germline V CDR1 and CDR2: MNHEY, SVGAGI. This CDR3 spans 13 amino acids. This CDR3 reads CASRSGVNTEAFF.

V and J are TRBV27 and TRBJ2-1; TCRdb reports TRBD2, a call that lacks DNA to check it against. CDR1 and CDR2 from the germline V gene are MNHEY and SMNVEV (reference sequence). This CDR3 has 13 amino acids. The CDR3 here is CASSFTLAGGRFF.

The genes are TRBV20-1 and TRBJ2-5; TCRdb outputs TRBD1, but without DNA this stays unchecked. Germline V CDR1 and CDR2: DFQATT, SNEGSKA (reference sequence). CDR3 length equals 14 residues. CDR3 region: CSARGGSYQETQYF.

This sequence joins TRBV6-2 or TRBV6-3 and TRBJ2-5; TCRdb picks TRBD1, but there is no DNA to check that call. Germline CDR1 is MNHEY and CDR2 is SVGEGT. This CDR3 is 15 amino acids long. The CDR3 region is CASSSTVDSSETQYF.

The chain joins TRBV19 to TRBJ2-6; absent DNA, TCRdb's TRBD1 call cannot be checked. CDR1 and CDR2 (germline): LNHDA, SQIVND (reference sequence). The CDR3 sequence is 16 residues long. CDR3 sequence reads: CASISGRGSGANVLTF.

The V call is TRBV11-2, the J call TRBJ2-3; TCRdb indicates TRBD2, and absent DNA this call remains unverified. Per germline, CDR1 SGHAT and CDR2 FQNNGV. This CDR3 has 18 residues. The CDR3 spells CASSSGLAGGKSTDTQYF.

The CDR3: CASSVGAENTEAFF. The rearrangement links TRBV6-1 to TRBJ1-1; there is no DNA to check the TCRdb D call of TRBD1. CDR3 size: 14 residues. Germline assignment: CDR1 MNHNS and CDR2 SASEGT.

The CDR3 spells CASSFGQGADEQYF. The J gene is TRBJ2-7, the V gene TRBV6-2 or TRBV6-3; TCRdb selects TRBD1, and the lack of DNA leaves this call unchecked. CDR1 MNHEY and CDR2 SVGEGT come from the germline V gene. This CDR3 has 14 amino acids.

The V call is TRBV20-1, the J call TRBJ1-2. Per germline, CDR1 DFQATT and CDR2 SNEGSKA (reference sequence). CDR3 length: 14 residues. CDR3 loop: CSANDNQVVNGYTF.

This rearrangement joins TRBV7-2 to TRBJ1-2. The CDR3 has 13 amino acids. In germline, CDR1 is SGHTA, CDR2 FQGNSA. The CDR3 loop reads CASSLMRQHGYTF.

CDR3 region: CASSQVTPRGGGQPQHF. The chain carries TRBV14 and TRBJ1-5; the TCRdb call, TRBD1, lacks DNA for checking. The germline V gene encodes CDR1 SGHDN and CDR2 FVKESK. This CDR3 spans 17 amino acids.